What follows are 22 T cell receptor beta chains derived from one specimen sequenced in a study of shared T cell receptors in the human thymus. Method: immunoSEQ multiplex PCR; TCRdb's copy keeps in-frame clones and lacks some. The sample contains roughly 700,000 clones, around 87% of which appear only once. This sample also appeared in a second study, on human thymus T cells.

Sequencing was performed on thymocytes. All receptors come from a boy in the first two years of life with a congenital heart defect.

This clone was counted between two and nine times. The V and J genes are TRBV4-1 and TRBJ1-3; the D is unclear. V lost 0 bases and J 2 bases, leaving 11 bases between the germline ends. Germline CDR1 MGHRA, CDR2 YSYEKL. This CDR3 comprises 16 residues. The CDR3 loop reads CASSQDPSAPGNTIYF. CDR3 nucleotides: TGCGCCAGCAGCCAAGACCCCAGCGCCCCTGGAAACACCATATATTTT.

The chain has TRBV5-1 and TRBJ2-1, with D possibly TRBD1 on 5 matching bases. Germline CDR1 reads SGHRS; CDR2 reads YFSETQ. V was cut by 0 bases and J by 5 bases, with 12 bases left in between. The CDR3 consists of 15 residues. CDR3 in amino acids: CASSLGGAGDNEQFF. CDR3 DNA: TGCGCCAGCAGCTTGGGTGGGGCCGGAGACAATGAGCAGTTCTTC.

V and J are TRBV6-1 and TRBJ2-7; perhaps TRBD2 as D (5 bases). V lost 1 base and J 0 bases, leaving 13 bases between the germline ends. The length of the CDR3 is 16 residues. Per germline, CDR1 MNHNS and CDR2 SASEGT. CDR3 DNA: TGTGCCAGCAGTGAAGGCGGCGGGCCCTACTCCTACGAGCAGTACTTC. Residues: CASSEGGGPYSYEQYF.

This clone has just a few counts. The chain carries TRBV4-3 and TRBJ2-3, with a possible D match to TRBD1 (7 bases). This CDR3 spans 15 amino acids. Per the germline V gene, CDR1 is LGHNA and CDR2 is YSLEER. Trimming left V 0 bases short and J 5 bases short, with 12 bases between. In nucleotides, the CDR3 is TGCGCCAGCAGCCAAGAACCAGGGGGGAGAGATACGCAGTATTTT. It yields the protein CASSQEPGGRDTQYF.

CDR3 loop: CASSLAGFQETQYF. CDR3 nucleotide sequence: TGTGCCAGCAGTTTAGCCGGGTTCCAAGAGACCCAGTACTTC. V usage is TRBV27 and J usage is TRBJ2-5; D is unresolved. Germline V gene sequence: CDR1 MNHEY, CDR2 SMNVEV (reference sequence). This CDR3 has 14 amino acids. V was clipped by 2 bases and J by 1 base, with 8 bases between them.

The V call is TRBV27, the J call TRBJ2-7; D gene ambiguous. V lost 4 bases and J 9 bases, leaving 19 bases between the germline ends. The germline gives CDR1 MNHEY, CDR2 SMNVEV (reference sequence). The length of the CDR3 is 14 residues. The CDR3 reads CASSSTVSYDRQYF. CDR3 nucleotide sequence: TGTGCCAGCAGTTCCACGGTTTCCTACGATCGGCAGTACTTC.

This chain links TRBV5-4 with TRBJ2-7; TRBD2 aligns across 9 bases. The CDR3 runs to 15 residues. The germline V gene has CDR1 SGHNT and CDR2 YYREEE (reference sequence). J lost 6 bases, V lost 3 bases, and 10 bases had no gene match. The CDR3 coding sequence is TGTGCCAGCAGCTCCCGGGATAGCGGGAGTCTCGAGCAGTACTTC. Its protein product is CASSSRDSGSLEQYF.

The gene calls are TRBV5-6 and TRBJ1-5; D perhaps matches TRBD1 (5 bases). V lost 0 bases and J 4 bases, leaving 8 bases between the germline ends. The CDR3 has 14 amino acids. Germline CDR1 and CDR2: SGHDT and YYEEEE. The CDR3 spells CASSLGRTNQPQHF. In DNA form, the CDR3 reads TGTGCCAGCAGCTTGGGAAGGACAAATCAGCCCCAGCATTTT.

The rearrangement joins TRBV5-8 to TRBJ2-7; D is possibly TRBD2 (6 bases). The CDR3 length is 13 residues. Between the trimmed V and J ends, which lost 4 bases and 3 bases, there was a span of 11 bases. Germline CDR1 reads SGHTS; CDR2 reads YDEGEE. The CDR3 loop is CASSARRDYEQYF. The CDR3, as DNA: TGTGCCAGCAGCGCAAGGAGGGACTACGAGCAGTACTTC.

The rearrangement links TRBV28 to TRBJ2-2; 7 bases are a match to TRBD2. The CDR3 sequence is 18 residues long. Trimming cost V 4 bases and J 0 bases; bases outside gene matches: 11. Germline V CDR1 and CDR2: MDHEN, SYDVKM. The CDR3 reads CASSSLTSVNANTGELFF. In DNA form, the CDR3 reads TGTGCCAGCAGTTCCCTAACTAGCGTCAACGCGAACACCGGGGAGCTGTTTTTT. The full variable domain, rest sourced from reference TRBV28 and TRBJ2-2, is DVKVTQSSRYLVKRTGEKVFLECVQDMDHENMFWYRQDPGLGLRLIYFSYDVKMKEKGDIPEGYSVSREKKERFSLILESASTNQTSMYLCASSSLTSVNANTGELFFGEGSRLTVL.

The chain couples TRBV30 to TRBJ2-1; 8 bases line up with TRBD2. The CDR3 runs 12 residues. J was trimmed by 15 bases and V by 4 bases; bases with no gene match: 11. Germline V gene lookup returns CDR1 GTSNPN and CDR2 SVGIG (reference sequence). The CDR3 loop reads CAWINRSGGPFF. The CDR3 nucleotides are TGTGCCTGGATAAACCGCTCGGGAGGGCCGTTCTTC.

The rearrangement joins TRBV11-2 to TRBJ2-4; TRBD2 matches 13 bases. The CDR3 is 18 amino acids. The trim removed 5 bases at V and 8 bases at J, leaving 15 bases unmatched. Per germline, CDR1 SGHAT and CDR2 FQNNGV. The CDR3 is CASSHPLLAGGEGYIQYF. Here the CDR3 DNA reads TGTGCCAGCAGCCATCCTTTACTAGCGGGAGGGGAGGGATACATTCAGTACTTC.

In its sample, this clone was seen once. The chain carries TRBV11-3 and TRBJ2-1; 7 bases are a match to TRBD2. CDR3 length: 15 amino acids. Germline loops: CDR1 SGHNT, CDR2 YENEEA. With V trimmed by 4 bases and J by 7 bases, 10 bases remained unmatched. CDR3 amino acids: CASSSLAGPVNEQFF. In nucleotides, the CDR3 is TGTGCCAGCAGCTCCTTAGCGGGTCCCGTTAATGAGCAGTTCTTC.

This clone came up a few times. The chain uses TRBV2 and TRBJ1-4; 9 bases are shared with TRBD1. The V and J ends lost 5 bases and 5 bases, in that order; junction bases with no gene match: 12. CDR3 length: 17 residues. Germline V gene sequence: CDR1 SNHLY, CDR2 FYNNEI. DNA for the CDR3: TGTGCCAGCAGTCGACAGGGGGTGACCGTTCCGAATGAAAAACTGTTTTTT. It encodes CASSRQGVTVPNEKLFF.

The chain links TRBV11-3 to TRBJ1-1, with 9 bases matching TRBD1. The CDR3 has 18 residues. Germline V gives CDR1 SGHNT, CDR2 YENEEA. With V trimmed by 4 bases and J by 0 bases, 12 bases remained unmatched. CDR3 coding DNA: TGTGCCAGCAGCTCATTCGCTCCCGGGACAGGGTTGAACACTGAAGCTTTCTTT. It encodes CASSSFAPGTGLNTEAFF.

This clone came up once. V and J are TRBV4-1 and TRBJ1-2; D gene uncertain. Germline V lookup: CDR1 MGHRA, CDR2 YSYEKL. The CDR3 totals 16 residues. V was pared by 1 base and J by 4 bases, with 16 bases between. The CDR3 coding sequence is TGCGCCAGCAGCCAAGCTAGGAGCCAAACTCTCTATGGCTACACCTTC. As protein: CASSQARSQTLYGYTF.

This rearrangement joins TRBV7-9 to TRBJ2-7, with 8 bases aligning to TRBD2. This CDR3 spans 13 amino acids. Germline V gene sequence: CDR1 SEHNR, CDR2 FQNEAQ (reference sequence). Unmatched junction bases numbered 2, after V lost 2 bases and J lost 5 bases. The CDR3 bases are TGTGCCAGCAGCTTACGGGGGGGCCACGAGCAGTACTTC. It translates to CASSLRGGHEQYF.

This chain connects TRBV7-2 to TRBJ2-3; 11 bases fit TRBD2. The CDR3 contains 17 residues. CDR1 and CDR2 (germline): SGHTA, FQGNSA. J was trimmed by 2 bases and V by 5 bases; bases with no gene match: 9. In DNA, the CDR3 is TGTGCCAGCAGCCAAACTAGCGGGAGAGGCGTCACAGATACGCAGTATTTT. Its protein product is CASSQTSGRGVTDTQYF.

The chain joins TRBV5-4 to TRBJ2-1; 7 bases line up with TRBD2. With 4 bases clipped from V and 7 bases from J, the junction kept 8 bases outside the gene matches. This CDR3 is 14 amino acids long. Germline loops: CDR1 SGHNT, CDR2 YYREEE (reference sequence). The CDR3, as DNA: TGTGCCAGCAGCGCGACTAGCCCGTGGAATGAGCAGTTCTTC. Translation: CASSATSPWNEQFF.

The chain links TRBV6-1 to TRBJ2-7; TRBD2 agrees at 9 bases. V trimming: 0 bases; J trimming: 4 bases; junction bases outside the gene matches: 10. CDR3 length: 17 amino acids. Germline V gene sequence: CDR1 MNHNS, CDR2 SASEGT. The CDR3, as DNA: TGTGCCAGCAGTGAAGCTAGCGGGAGTGTGCTTAGGTACGAGCAGTACTTC. Protein sequence: CASSEASGSVLRYEQYF.

This clone was detected once. The chain joins TRBV6-5 to TRBJ1-2; no clear D gene. V was trimmed by 7 bases and J by 3 bases, leaving 9 bases between them. Germline V gene lookup returns CDR1 MNHEY and CDR2 SVGAGI. The CDR3 sequence is 12 residues long. DNA for the CDR3: TGTGCCAGCACGGGGTCGCACTATGGCTACACCTTC. This gives the protein CASTGSHYGYTF.

This chain connects TRBV7-2 to TRBJ2-1; 10 bases align to TRBD2. CDR3 size: 17 residues. The junction had 13 bases not matched to a gene; V was cut back by 5 bases and J by 6 bases. Looked up from germline, CDR1 is SGHTA and CDR2 is FQGNSA. The CDR3 spells CASSRGSSGRSVNEQFF. CDR3 in DNA: TGTGCCAGCAGCCGCGGTTCTAGCGGGAGATCAGTCAATGAGCAGTTCTTC. Full variable domain (outside the CDR3, taken from reference TRBV7-2 and TRBJ2-1): GAGVSQSPSNKVTEKGKDVELRCDPISGHTALYWYRQSLGQGLEFLIYFQGNSAPDKSGLPSDRFSAERTGGSVSTLTIQRTQQEDSAVYLCASSRGSSGRSVNEQFFGPGTRLTVL.